This TCR beta chain was profiled in a study of T cells in Graves' hyperthyroidism and ophthalmopathy. At the level of the study: Peripheral blood draws took place at initial diagnosis, ahead of any treatment.

Patients between 18 and 65 years old had hyperthyroidism, newly diagnosed and lasting under 2 months. Whole-study results and caveats: The model anticipated ophthalmopathy a median about 6.5 months pre-onset.

V was pared by 3 bases and J by 4 bases, with 10 bases between. Germline lookup yields CDR1 ENHRY and CDR2 SYGVKD. The CDR3 consists of 14 residues. This clonotype was observed at least ten times. The antigen is undetermined. Amplification yielded TCR beta CDR3 regions, with RNA transcripts as the source. TCR CDR3 regions were first amplified by RT-PCR with HTBI primers. TCRdb analysed the multiplex PCR reads with MiXCR anew, one entry per CDR3 protein. The sample has about 760,000 distinct CDR3 sequences, roughly 32% seen once. V usage is TRBV10-3 and J usage is TRBJ1-3; D is ambiguous. The sequence was obtained from a woman in her thirties or forties with Graves' hyperthyroidism. Material: blood. CDR3 residues: CAISEQSGGNTIYF. CDR3 DNA sequence: TGTGCCATCAGTGAACAGTCGGGAGGAAACACCATATATTTT.